This T cell receptor (beta chain) was sequenced for a study of blood T cell repertoires in COVID-19. At the level of the study: Sites in the United States, Italy and Spain provided acute and convalescent COVID-19 samples. The analysed material was cDNA or gDNA that came from T cells, B-cell-depleted T cells, or PBMCs.

The CDR3 length is 17 residues. The germline V gene has CDR1 LGHNA and CDR2 YNFKEQ. V was pared by 0 bases and J by 9 bases, with 11 bases of the junction left unmatched. In the authors' workflow: From reference gene primer amplification, estimates of nucleated cell counts were derived. The protocol was immunoSEQ multiplex PCR, while the TCRdb copy is restricted to in-frame clones and leaves out a portion. V and J calls and clone size come straight from that table; D and trimming were deduced from the DNA. This table has some 74,000 clones, about 91% appearing once. This clonotype originated in a woman older than 75 with acute or convalescent COVID-19. V is TRBV4-2 and J is TRBJ2-1; 10 nucleotides align to TRBD1. The sequencing sample was made of peripheral blood. CDR3 coding DNA: TGTGCCAGCAGCCAAGACGTCGAGACAGGGGGCTTGGGTGAGCAGTTCTTC. Its protein is CASSQDVETGGLGEQFF.